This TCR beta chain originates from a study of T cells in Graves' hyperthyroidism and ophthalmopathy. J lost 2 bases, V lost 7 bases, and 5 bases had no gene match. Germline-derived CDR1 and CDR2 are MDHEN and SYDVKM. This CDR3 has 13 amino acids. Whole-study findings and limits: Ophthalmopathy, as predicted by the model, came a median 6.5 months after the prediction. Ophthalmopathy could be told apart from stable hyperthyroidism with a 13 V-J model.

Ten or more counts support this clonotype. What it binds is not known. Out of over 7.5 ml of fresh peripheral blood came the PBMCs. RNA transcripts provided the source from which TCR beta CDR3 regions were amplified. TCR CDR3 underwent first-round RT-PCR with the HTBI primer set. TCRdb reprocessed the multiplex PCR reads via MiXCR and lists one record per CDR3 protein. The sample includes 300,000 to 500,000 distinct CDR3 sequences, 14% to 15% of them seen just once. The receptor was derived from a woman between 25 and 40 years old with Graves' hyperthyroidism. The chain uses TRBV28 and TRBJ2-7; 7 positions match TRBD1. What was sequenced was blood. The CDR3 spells CASTGQNTYEQYF. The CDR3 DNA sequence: TGTGCCAGCACGGGACAGAACACCTACGAGCAGTACTTC. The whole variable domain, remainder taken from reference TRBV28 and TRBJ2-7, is DVKVTQSSRYLVKRTGEKVFLECVQDMDHENMFWYRQDPGLGLRLIYFSYDVKMKEKGDIPEGYSVSREKKERFSLILESASTNQTSMYLCASTGQNTYEQYFGPGTRLTVT.